The entry that follows covers one T cell receptor (beta chain) sequence. Its target is unknown. Indicated time point: late sampling 161 to 241 days after vaccination in a few convalescent patients. Sample treatment: roughly 10-day PBMC culture with coronavirus spike peptide pools or control peptides (ViraFEST assay). This sample was taken from a study of vaccination and CD4 T cells after COVID-19. Once obtained from cultured CD4+ T cells, the DNA was sequenced using the Oncomine TCR Beta short-read assay. TCRdb itself ran the PCR reads through MiXCR, one entry per CDR3 protein. The profile covers 20,000 to 25,000 distinct CDR3 sequences, with about 30% appearing a single time and around 10% taken by the ten largest. The length of the CDR3 is 15 residues. Germline V gives CDR1 MNHNS, CDR2 SASEGT. Deletions cut 3 bases from V and 3 bases from J, with 12 bases between.

This TCR derives from a human donor who had recovered from COVID-19. The J gene is TRBJ1-5, the V gene TRBV6-1; weak D call: TRBD1 (6 bases). Sample: CD4+ T cells from blood, cultured in vitro, taken about 7 months after SARS-CoV-2 vaccination. This CDR3 reads CASSDPRTDNQPQHF. In nucleotides, the CDR3 is TGTGCCAGCAGTGACCCGCGGACAGACAATCAGCCCCAGCATTTT.